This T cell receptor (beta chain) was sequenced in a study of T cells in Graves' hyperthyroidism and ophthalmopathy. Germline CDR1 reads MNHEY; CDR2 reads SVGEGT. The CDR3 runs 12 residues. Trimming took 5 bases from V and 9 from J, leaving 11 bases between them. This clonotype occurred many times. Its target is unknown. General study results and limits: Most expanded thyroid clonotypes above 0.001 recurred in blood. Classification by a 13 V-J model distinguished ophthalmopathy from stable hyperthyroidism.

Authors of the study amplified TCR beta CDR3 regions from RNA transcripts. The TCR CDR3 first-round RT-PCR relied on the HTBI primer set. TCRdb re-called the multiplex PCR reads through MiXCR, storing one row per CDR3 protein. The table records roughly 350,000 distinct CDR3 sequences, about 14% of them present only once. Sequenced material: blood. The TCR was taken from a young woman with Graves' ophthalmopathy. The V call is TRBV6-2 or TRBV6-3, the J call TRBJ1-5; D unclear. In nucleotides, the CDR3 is TGTGCCAGCAGTGCCCAAGGTGGGCCCCAGCATTTT. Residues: CASSAQGGPQHF.